This T cell receptor (beta chain) comes out of a study of blood T cell repertoires in COVID-19. About the research overall: Acute-phase and convalescent COVID-19 samples originated in the United States, Italy and Spain. The analysed material was cDNA or gDNA that came from T cells, B-cell-depleted T cells, or PBMCs.

V lost 3 bases and J lost 1, with 10 bases in between. Germline V gene data show CDR1 as SGHRS and CDR2 as YFSETQ. The CDR3 is made up of 15 amino acids. In the source study's methods: Reference gene primer amplification gave nucleated cell count estimates. The assay was immunoSEQ multiplex PCR, and TCRdb's table has in-frame clones only and misses some. V, J and clone size reflect that table, while D and trimming were determined from the DNA. The sample has about 98,000 clones, approximately 82% seen once. The origin of this receptor is a man aged 65 to 79 with active or convalescent COVID-19. The V call is TRBV5-1, the J call TRBJ1-4; TRBD1 is a possible D gene (6 bases). Material: peripheral blood. CDR3 amino acids: CASSWQGGTNEKLFF. In DNA form, the CDR3 reads TGCGCCAGCAGCTGGCAAGGGGGAACTAATGAAAAACTGTTTTTT.